The 30 T cell receptor beta chains listed next were all sequenced from one sample in a study of shared clonotypes between healthy human individuals. Naive CD8 cells comprised CD45RO-negative, CCR7-positively selected cells, excluding terminally differentiated effector memory CD45RA+ cells. Sequenced by immunoSEQ multiplex PCR; TCRdb stores in-frame clones only, minus some. This sample carries a few million clones, 93% of them seen once, and the ten largest clones take approximately 1.7%. Sequenced material: naive CD8+ T cells from PBMCs. The receptor source for this set is a man aged 18 to 29 in good health. Some clones in this sample may be carry-over from other donors' samples.

The gene calls are TRBV28 and TRBJ1-1; a possible D gene is TRBD1 (5 bases). From germline, CDR1 is MDHEN and CDR2 SYDVKM. The CDR3 sequence is 14 residues long. V shed 6 bases and J shed 5 bases, with 16 bases lying between them. The CDR3 nucleotides are TGTGCCAGCAGCGCGCGAGGGAGGGGAACTGAAGCTTTCTTT. It translates to CASSARGRGTEAFF.

This clone has just one count. The chain uses TRBV11-2 and TRBJ1-2; no clear D gene. From germline, CDR1 is SGHAT and CDR2 FQNNGV. The CDR3 loop spans 15 amino acids. V was trimmed by 2 bases and J by 8 bases, leaving 18 bases between them. Here the CDR3 reads CASSLIGGGPGGYTF. The CDR3 bases are TGTGCCAGCAGCTTAATCGGCGGAGGTCCCGGGGGCTACACCTTC.

This chain connects TRBV5-1 to TRBJ2-4; tentative D call: TRBD2 (5 bases). The ends were cut back, 2 bases at V and 1 base at J, with 10 bases in the middle. The CDR3 runs 15 residues. CDR1 and CDR2 (germline): SGHRS, YFSETQ. The CDR3 region has the DNA TGCGCCAGCAGCTTCGGGGTCACGGCCAAAAACATTCAGTACTTC. Protein product: CASSFGVTAKNIQYF.

CDR3 region: CASSYSKGGVGEAFF. The CDR3 bases are TGTGCCAGCAGTTACTCGAAGGGGGGGGTCGGTGAAGCTTTCTTT. J is TRBJ1-1 and V is TRBV6-5; a possible D gene is TRBD1 (6 bases). In germline, CDR1 is MNHEY, CDR2 SVGAGI. The CDR3 length is 15 residues. The V and J ends lost 0 bases and 7 bases respectively, with 15 bases between them.

The chain joins TRBV6-5 to TRBJ2-5; D perhaps matches TRBD2 (5 bases). V was cut by 6 bases and J by 5 bases, with 10 bases left in between. The CDR3 spans 12 residues. Germline CDR1 is MNHEY and CDR2 is SVGAGI. The DNA of the CDR3 is TGTGCCAGCAGCGAGGGTGGGGAGACCCAGTACTTC. Its translation: CASSEGGETQYF.

V and J are TRBV7-8 and TRBJ1-2, with TRBD1 as a possible D gene (6 bases). Trimming shortened V by 4 bases and J by 4 bases, and 13 bases separated the two germline ends. Germline-derived CDR1 and CDR2 are SGHVS and FQNEAQ. CDR3 length: 14 residues. The CDR3 is CASSYPGHLYGYTF. Written as DNA, the CDR3 is TGTGCCAGCAGCTACCCGGGACACCTCTATGGCTACACCTTC.

CDR3 in amino acids: CASRGTSQDTQYF. CDR3 DNA: TGTGCCAGCAGGGGGACTAGCCAAGATACGCAGTATTTT. The rearrangement links TRBV25-1 to TRBJ2-3; TRBD2 matches at 9 bases. From germline, CDR1 is MGHDK and CDR2 SYGVNS. The CDR3 runs 13 residues. Unmatched junction bases numbered 3, after V lost 6 bases and J lost 5 bases.

The gene calls are TRBV29-1 and TRBJ2-2; D is possibly TRBD2 (5 bases). The germline CDR1 and CDR2 sequences are SQVTM and ANQGSEA. V was trimmed by 5 bases and J by 3 bases, leaving 10 bases between them. The CDR3 consists of 13 residues. Here the CDR3 reads CSVLAEDTGELFF. CDR3 bases: TGCAGCGTTCTGGCGGAGGACACCGGGGAGCTGTTTTTT.

This chain joins TRBV6-5 and TRBJ1-5; TRBD1 matches at 7 bases. The germline gives CDR1 MNHEY, CDR2 SVGAGI. The CDR3 extends over 15 amino acids. V lost 2 bases and J lost 2; bases outside the gene matches: 3. The CDR3 sequence is CASSYTGTGNQPQHF. DNA for the CDR3: TGTGCCAGCAGTTACACCGGGACAGGCAATCAGCCCCAGCATTTT.

This sequence joins TRBV5-4 and TRBJ2-2; 10 positions match TRBD1. The germline V gene encodes CDR1 SGHNT and CDR2 YYREEE (reference sequence). The CDR3 is made up of 18 amino acids. With V trimmed by 1 base and J by 3 bases, 9 bases remained unmatched. The CDR3 region has the DNA TGTGCCAGCAGCTTGAGGGGACAGGGGTTCAGTCACACCGGGGAGCTGTTTTTT. Amino acids: CASSLRGQGFSHTGELFF.

The CDR3 reads CASSFQGQGKETQYF. The CDR3 nucleotides read TGCGCCAGCAGCTTCCAGGGACAGGGTAAAGAGACCCAGTACTTC. The chain joins TRBV5-1 to TRBJ2-5, with 9 positions matching TRBD1. The V gene end was trimmed by 2 bases and the J gene end by 3 bases; junction bases not matched to a gene: 5. The germline gives CDR1 SGHRS, CDR2 YFSETQ. This CDR3 region has 15 residues. Looking up the rest from reference TRBV5-1 and TRBJ2-5 gives the full variable domain: KAGVTQTPRYLIKTRGQQVTLSCSPISGHRSVSWYQQTPGQGLQFLFEYFSETQRNKGNFPGRFSGRQFSNSRSEMNVSTLELGDSALYLCASSFQGQGKETQYFGPGTRLLVL.

As for this clone: The same CDR3 can be traced to other DNA sequences in this sample. The J gene is TRBJ2-7, the V gene TRBV4-1; tentative D call: TRBD1 (5 bases). CDR3 length: 15 amino acids. Germline lookup yields CDR1 MGHRA and CDR2 YSYEKL. Trimming left V 1 base short and J 0 bases short, with 10 bases between. CDR3: CASSQGQGSSYEQYF. DNA for the CDR3: TGCGCCAGCAGCCAAGGCCAGGGAAGCTCCTACGAGCAGTACTTC.

The chain is built from TRBV4-1 and TRBJ2-4; D is tentatively TRBD1 or TRBD2 (5 bases each). The CDR3 length is 15 residues. Germline V gene sequence: CDR1 MGHRA, CDR2 YSYEKL. Trimming took 1 base from V and 6 from J, leaving 13 bases between them. CDR3 sequence: CASSQVGTNLNIQYF. The CDR3 DNA is TGCGCCAGCAGCCAAGTAGGGACCAACCTAAACATTCAGTACTTC.

J is TRBJ2-1 and V is TRBV29-1, with D possibly being TRBD1 (5 bases). This CDR3 is built from 13 residues. Trimming cost V 6 bases and J 2 bases, with 11 bases left between them. In germline, CDR1 is SQVTM, CDR2 ANQGSEA. The CDR3 loop is CSVRQSPYNEQFF. DNA for the CDR3: TGCAGCGTAAGACAGTCGCCCTACAATGAGCAGTTCTTC.

V and J are TRBV30 and TRBJ1-5; D is possibly TRBD1 (6 bases). The CDR3 loop spans 11 amino acids. Looked up from germline, CDR1 is GTSNPN and CDR2 is SVGIG (reference sequence). Trimming took 7 bases from V and 6 from J, leaving 10 bases between them. The CDR3 sequence is CAFTGTQPQHF. CDR3 nucleotides: TGTGCCTTTACAGGGACTCAGCCCCAGCATTTT. The whole variable domain, remainder taken from reference TRBV30 and TRBJ1-5, is SQTIHQWPATLVQPVGSPLSLECTVEGTSNPNLYWYRQAAGRGLQLLFYSVGIGQISSEVPQNLSASRPQDRQFILSSKKLLLSDSGFYLCAFTGTQPQHFGDGTRLSIL.

The chain carries TRBV6-1 and TRBJ1-2; D gene unclear. The germline V and J ends were trimmed by 7 bases and 1 base, with 10 bases remaining between them. The CDR3 runs to 13 residues. Germline values: CDR1 MNHNS, CDR2 SASEGT. CDR3 residues: CASNTWDNYGYTF. In nucleotides, the CDR3 is TGTGCCAGCAATACTTGGGATAACTATGGCTACACCTTC.

This clone was detected only once. CDR3 amino acids: CASSRDDRTGEQYF. The CDR3 DNA is TGTGCCAGCAGTCGGGACGACAGGACGGGCGAGCAGTACTTC. The chain has TRBV27 and TRBJ2-7; possibly TRBD1 for D (6 bases). CDR3 length equals 14 residues. Germline V gene sequence: CDR1 MNHEY, CDR2 SMNVEV (reference sequence). Trimming removed 5 bases at V and 6 bases at J, with 17 bases between.

V and J are TRBV27 and TRBJ1-1; D is ambiguous. V was shortened by 6 bases and J by 0 bases, with 11 bases between the two germline ends. Germline values: CDR1 MNHEY, CDR2 SMNVEV (reference sequence). This CDR3 contains 14 residues. CDR3 coding DNA: TGTGCCAGCAGCCCAGCGGCGTTGAACACTGAAGCTTTCTTT. Protein: CASSPAALNTEAFF.

V usage is TRBV27 and J usage is TRBJ1-5; 8 bases align to TRBD1. V shed 3 bases and J 7 bases; nucleotides not matched to a gene: 14. The CDR3 totals 17 residues. Germline CDR1 and CDR2: MNHEY and SMNVEV (reference sequence). CDR3 loop: CASSFKKPRDRRQPQHF. CDR3 in DNA: TGTGCCAGCAGTTTCAAAAAACCACGGGACAGGCGACAGCCCCAGCATTTT.

The chain uses TRBV6-5 and TRBJ1-2; the D is unclear. CDR1 MNHEY and CDR2 SVGAGI come from the germline V gene. Trimming shortened V by 5 bases and J by 5 bases, and 12 bases separated the two germline ends. This CDR3 contains 13 residues. The CDR3 DNA reads as TGTGCCAGCAGTAACGGGGAAAATTATGGCTACACCTTC. It translates to CASSNGENYGYTF.

This sequence joins TRBV9 and TRBJ1-4; D uncertain. CDR1 is SGDLS, CDR2 YYNGEE, per germline. This CDR3 has 15 amino acids. The V and J ends lost 1 base and 4 bases respectively, with 11 bases between them. CDR3 sequence (DNA): TGTGCCAGCAGCGTAAGCGCGAGGGTTAATGAAAAACTGTTTTTT. Translated: CASSVSARVNEKLFF. Full variable domain (missing parts from reference TRBV9 and TRBJ1-4): DSGVTQTPKHLITATGQRVTLRCSPRSGDLSVYWYQQSLDQGLQFLIQYYNGEERAKGNILERFSAQQFPDLHSELNLSSLELGDSALYFCASSVSARVNEKLFFGSGTQLSVL.

This chain joins TRBV5-6 and TRBJ1-2; D unresolved. This CDR3 contains 14 residues. Trimming removed 5 bases from V and 0 bases from J, with 11 bases in between. Germline-derived CDR1 and CDR2 are SGHDT and YYEEEE. The CDR3 here is CASSDDTANYGYTF. In DNA, the CDR3 is TGTGCCAGCAGTGACGACACTGCTAACTATGGCTACACCTTC.

The V call is TRBV11-2, the J call TRBJ2-1; 7 bases are a match to TRBD1. J was trimmed by 4 bases and V by 2 bases; bases with no gene match: 14. CDR1 is SGHAT and CDR2 is FQNNGV in the germline V gene. The CDR3 is made up of 18 amino acids. The CDR3 DNA is TGTGCCAGCAGCTTATATATGTTCAGGACAGGTCAATACAATGAGCAGTTCTTC. Protein sequence: CASSLYMFRTGQYNEQFF.

This sequence joins TRBV9 and TRBJ2-1; 11 bases line up with TRBD2. Per germline, CDR1 SGDLS and CDR2 YYNGEE. The CDR3 covers 18 residues. V lost 0 bases to trimming and J lost 9 bases; unmatched junction nucleotides: 14. The CDR3 reads CASSVVRSTSGKGREQFF. The CDR3 coding sequence is TGTGCCAGCAGCGTAGTGCGATCGACTAGCGGGAAAGGCCGTGAGCAGTTCTTC.

The rearrangement links TRBV7-9 to TRBJ1-1; D might be TRBD1 (6 bases). Trimming left V 8 bases short and J 8 bases short, with 12 bases between. The germline CDR1 and CDR2 sequences are SEHNR and FQNEAQ (reference sequence). This CDR3 region has 11 residues. CDR3 DNA sequence: TGTGCCAGCGGCAATGACAGGGAAGCTTTCTTT. Its protein is CASGNDREAFF.

The gene calls are TRBV5-6 and TRBJ2-5; 11 nucleotides line up with TRBD2. The CDR3 runs 14 residues. V lost 4 bases, J lost 4 bases, and 3 bases stayed unmatched. CDR1 is SGHDT and CDR2 is YYEEEE in the germline V gene. The CDR3 region has the DNA TGTGCCAGCAGCCTGGGGACTAGCGGAGAGACCCAGTACTTC. This translates into CASSLGTSGETQYF.

The chain recombines TRBV6-5 with TRBJ1-1; TRBD1 matches at 7 bases. The germline gives CDR1 MNHEY, CDR2 SVGAGI. The J segment lost 1 base and the V segment lost 2 bases, leaving 7 bases of the junction unmatched. The CDR3 runs to 16 residues. CDR3 bases: TGTGCCAGCAGTTACAGGCACTACAGGGGGAACACTGAAGCTTTCTTT. Its protein is CASSYRHYRGNTEAFF.

V and J are TRBV19 and TRBJ1-5; 9 nucleotides line up with TRBD1. CDR1 LNHDA and CDR2 SQIVND come from the germline V gene (reference sequence). V dropped 1 base and J dropped 4; count of bases not matched to a gene: 5. This CDR3 is 16 amino acids long. The CDR3 spells CASSIVGQGTNQPQHF. In DNA, the CDR3 is TGTGCCAGTAGTATAGTCGGACAGGGGACGAATCAGCCCCAGCATTTT. Complete variable domain (other parts from reference TRBV19 and TRBJ1-5): DGGITQSPKYLFRKEGQNVTLSCEQNLNHDAMYWYRQDPGQGLRLIYYSQIVNDFQKGDIAEGYSVSREKKESFPLTVTSAQKNPTAFYLCASSIVGQGTNQPQHFGDGTRLSIL.

The genes are TRBV15 and TRBJ2-2, with TRBD1 matching 7 bases. This CDR3 is built from 14 residues. CDR1 is LNHNV, CDR2 YYDKDF, per germline (reference sequence). Trimming took 5 bases from V and 6 from J; bases not matched to a gene: 6. For the CDR3, the DNA is TGTGCCACCAGCGAGCGACAGGGCGCCGGGGAGCTGTTTTTT. This translates into CATSERQGAGELFF.

This clone has more than one count but fewer than ten. The same CDR3 can be traced to other DNA sequences in this sample. This chain joins TRBV7-9 and TRBJ1-1; D remains ambiguous. The CDR3 is 12 residues long. V lost 5 bases, J lost 6 bases, and 10 bases lay in between. The germline V gene encodes CDR1 SEHNR and CDR2 FQNEAQ (reference sequence). CDR3 sequence reads: CASSPGGPEAFF. The CDR3 DNA is TGTGCCAGCAGCCCTGGCGGGCCTGAAGCTTTCTTT.